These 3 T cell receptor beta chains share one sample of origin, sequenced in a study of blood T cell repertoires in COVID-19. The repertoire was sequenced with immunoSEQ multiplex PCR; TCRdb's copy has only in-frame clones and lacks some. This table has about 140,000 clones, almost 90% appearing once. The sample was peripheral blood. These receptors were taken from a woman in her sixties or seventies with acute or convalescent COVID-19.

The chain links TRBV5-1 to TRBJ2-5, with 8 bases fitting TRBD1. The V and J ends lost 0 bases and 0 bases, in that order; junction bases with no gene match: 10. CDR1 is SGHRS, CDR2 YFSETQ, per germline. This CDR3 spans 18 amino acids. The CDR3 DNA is TGCGCCAGCAGCTTGGGCACCCGGACAGGGACCTACCAAGAGACCCAGTACTTC. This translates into CASSLGTRTGTYQETQYF.

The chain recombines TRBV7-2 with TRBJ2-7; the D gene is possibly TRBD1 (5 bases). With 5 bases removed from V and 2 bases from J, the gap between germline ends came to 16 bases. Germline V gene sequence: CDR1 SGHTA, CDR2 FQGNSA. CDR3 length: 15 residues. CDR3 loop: CASSQQTANAYEQYF. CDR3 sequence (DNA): TGTGCCAGCAGCCAACAGACAGCTAACGCCTACGAGCAGTACTTC.

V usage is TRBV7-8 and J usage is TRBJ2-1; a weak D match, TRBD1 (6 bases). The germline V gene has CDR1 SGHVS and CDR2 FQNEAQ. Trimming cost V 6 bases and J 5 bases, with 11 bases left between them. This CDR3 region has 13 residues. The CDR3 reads CASSLDRNNEQFF. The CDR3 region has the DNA TGTGCCAGCAGTTTGGACAGAAACAATGAGCAGTTCTTC.